Below, 8 T cell receptor beta chains from the same sample are listed, as sequenced in a study of shared clonotypes between healthy human individuals. This table comes from immunoSEQ multiplex PCR, and its TCRdb copy is limited to in-frame clones, with some not included. The sample has 1,500,000 or so clones, roughly 96% seen once. Sequencing was performed on naive CD4+ T cells sorted from blood. Subset denoted: CD45RA+ positively selected. The receptors originated from a man aged 25 to 40 in good health.

This sequence joins TRBV5-1 and TRBJ2-5; TRBD1 is a possible D gene (6 bases). This CDR3 spans 15 amino acids. Trimming removed 0 bases from V and 1 base from J, with 10 bases in between. Looked up from germline, CDR1 is SGHRS and CDR2 is YFSETQ. The CDR3 region has the DNA TGCGCCAGCAGCTTGGGTGTGGGGGCCCAAGAGACCCAGTACTTC. It encodes CASSLGVGAQETQYF. Using reference TRBV5-1 and TRBJ2-5 for the parts outside the CDR3, the full variable domain is KAGVTQTPRYLIKTRGQQVTLSCSPISGHRSVSWYQQTPGQGLQFLFEYFSETQRNKGNFPGRFSGRQFSNSRSEMNVSTLELGDSALYLCASSLGVGAQETQYFGPGTRLLVL.

The rearrangement joins TRBV7-2 to TRBJ1-3; D is ambiguous. Deletions cut 2 bases from V and 0 bases from J, with 11 bases between. CDR3 length: 16 residues. Looked up from germline, CDR1 is SGHTA and CDR2 is FQGNSA. DNA of the CDR3: TGTGCCAGCAGCTTAAAGTCTCCCAACTCTGGAAACACCATATATTTT. It specifies CASSLKSPNSGNTIYF.

Regarding this clone: Other nucleotide sequences in the sample specify the same CDR3. The chain employs TRBV27 and TRBJ2-7; D might be TRBD1 (5 bases). There are 14 residues in the CDR3. The germline V gene encodes CDR1 MNHEY and CDR2 SMNVEV (reference sequence). Trimming removed 3 bases at V and 0 bases at J, with 9 bases between. Written as DNA, the CDR3 is TGTGCCAGCAGTTTGCGCAGGGACTCCTACGAGCAGTACTTC. As protein: CASSLRRDSYEQYF.

J is TRBJ1-2 and V is TRBV5-1; 7 nucleotides match TRBD1. In germline, CDR1 is SGHRS, CDR2 YFSETQ. The CDR3 is 14 residues long. V lost 4 bases to trimming and J lost 8 bases; unmatched junction nucleotides: 11. The CDR3 sequence is CASSNTRQGQGYTF. CDR3 in DNA: TGCGCCAGCAGCAATACCAGACAGGGCCAAGGCTACACCTTC.

The V gene is TRBV7-3, the J gene TRBJ2-2; unclear D gene. V shed 2 bases and J shed 6 bases, with 10 bases lying between them. CDR3 length: 14 residues. Per the germline V gene, CDR1 is SGHTA and CDR2 is FQGTGA. In DNA, the CDR3 is TGTGCCAGCAGCTTAGATTTGTATTCCGGGGAGCTGTTTTTT. This sequence encodes CASSLDLYSGELFF.

V is TRBV9 and J is TRBJ1-3; tentative D call: TRBD1 (6 bases). Germline CDR1 reads SGDLS; CDR2 reads YYNGEE. V lost 3 bases, J lost 2 bases, and 18 bases lay in between. CDR3 length: 17 amino acids. In nucleotides, the CDR3 is TGTGCCAGCAGCGCCCAGGGGCTGGGAGTGGCTGGAAACACCATATATTTT. It specifies CASSAQGLGVAGNTIYF.

The chain combines TRBV7-8 with TRBJ2-1; the match to TRBD1 covers 8 bases. Germline V gives CDR1 SGHVS, CDR2 FQNEAQ. Germline trimming cut 4 bases from V and 1 base from J; bases unmatched to any gene: 3. The CDR3 spans 15 residues. The CDR3 nucleotides are TGTGCCAGCAGCTCTACAGGGGGTTCCTACAATGAGCAGTTCTTC. It translates to CASSSTGGSYNEQFF.

The chain combines TRBV6-1 with TRBJ1-3; TRBD1 matches 8 bases. The trim removed 4 bases at V and 3 bases at J, leaving 11 bases unmatched. Germline CDR1 is MNHNS and CDR2 is SASEGT. The CDR3 is 17 residues long. CDR3: CASSAPRQGRVGNTIYF. The CDR3 DNA is TGTGCCAGCAGTGCCCCGAGACAGGGGCGTGTTGGAAACACCATATATTTT.